The subject of this entry is one TCR beta chain. Its target is not known. The CDR3 has 15 residues. V lost 8 bases and J lost 8; bases outside the gene matches: 8. Per germline, CDR1 SNHLY and CDR2 FYNNEI. Use of 60 Vbeta and 13 Jbeta primers characterized the PCR. In the authors' methods: An analysis that came later counted roughly 87 million unique TCR beta chains, 10 million to 12 million shared. This table comes from immunoSEQ multiplex PCR, and its TCRdb copy is limited to in-frame clones, with some not included. That table gives V, J and clone size, and the DNA gave D and trimming. The table lists 300,000 or so clones, roughly 81% of them singletons. This entry comes from a study of cytomegalovirus exposure and HLA in healthy donors. Study-wide points: It was confirmed in vitro that a few of the CMV-associated chains were specific for CMV antigens. In a later analysis, an Asian-associated ancestry cluster reportedly showed fewer N-insertions than the approximately 640-donor mean. More than 15,000 TCR beta sequences were associated with HLA alleles at 0.05 false discovery rate in a later analysis.

The TCR originated in a middle-aged woman in good health and CMV-seropositive. This chain connects TRBV2 to TRBJ2-2; 13 bases align to TRBD2. Sequencing input: PBMCs. The CDR3 sequence: CASWGLAGSKGELFF. For the CDR3, the DNA is TGTGCCAGCTGGGGACTAGCGGGATCGAAGGGGGAGCTGTTTTTT.